What follows are 8 T cell receptor beta chains derived from one specimen sequenced in a study of T-cell memory formation after mild COVID-19. TCRdb recomputed calls from the 5' RACE reads with MiXCR, one row per CDR3 protein. Among under 250,000 distinct CDR3 sequences listed, 27% were seen once. Sequencing input: PBMCs or a T cell subset sorted from them (not recorded which). These receptors were obtained from an adult woman who had mild COVID-19 (a few samples of this study predate the infection). Cell type and time point are not known.

The genes are TRBV5-1 and TRBJ2-7; D perhaps matches TRBD1 (5 bases). The CDR3 is made up of 15 amino acids. V was clipped by 1 base and J by 0 bases, with 11 bases between them. Germline V gene data show CDR1 as SGHRS and CDR2 as YFSETQ. The CDR3 region is CASSLQKDISYEQYF. The CDR3 region has the DNA TGCGCCAGCAGCTTGCAGAAGGACATCTCCTACGAGCAGTACTTC.

The V gene is TRBV27, the J gene TRBJ1-6, with D uncertain. The CDR3 loop spans 13 amino acids. Germline CDR1 is MNHEY and CDR2 is SMNVEV (reference sequence). The V end lost 5 bases, the J end lost 11 bases, and 13 bases lay between the germline ends. DNA for the CDR3: TGTGCCAGCAGTCTAAGCCCTCTTACACCCCTCCACTTT. Translated: CASSLSPLTPLHF.

V and J are TRBV7-9 and TRBJ1-4, with 7 bases identical to TRBD1. V trimming: 2 bases; J trimming: 8 bases; junction bases outside the gene matches: 5. Germline CDR1 and CDR2: SEHNR and FQNEAQ (reference sequence). The CDR3 runs 14 residues. Written as DNA, the CDR3 is TGTGCCAGCAGCTTACCAGGGGGGATGGAAAAACTGTTTTTT. Amino acids: CASSLPGGMEKLFF.

A few counts support this clonotype. The genes are TRBV20-1 and TRBJ2-7; TRBD1 or TRBD2 may be the D gene (5 bases each). The germline V and J ends were trimmed by 4 bases and 3 bases, with 19 bases remaining between them. CDR3 length: 15 amino acids. Germline V gene sequence: CDR1 DFQATT, CDR2 SNEGSKA (reference sequence). CDR3 loop: CSAIPTGTINYEQYF. The CDR3 bases are TGCAGTGCTATTCCTACCGGGACGATTAACTACGAGCAGTACTTC.

The table lists this clonotype with a few counts. The chain employs TRBV12-3 or TRBV12-4 and TRBJ2-3; D is unclear. V gave up 3 bases and J gave up 2 bases, with 12 bases separating them. CDR3 size: 15 residues. The CDR3 loop reads CASSFGTGFTDTQYF. For the CDR3, the DNA is TGTGCCAGCAGTTTCGGCACCGGATTCACAGATACGCAGTATTTT.

Concerning this clonotype: Compared with germline, one end of the junction differs, possibly owing to a read error. This chain links TRBV25-1 with TRBJ2-5; tentative D call: TRBD1 (5 bases). Germline-derived CDR1 and CDR2 are MGHDK and SYGVNS. The length of the CDR3 is 16 residues. In DNA form, the CDR3 reads TGTGCCAGCAGTCCCCCACGGCAGGGTCCATCAGAGACCCAGTATTTC. Translation gives CASSPPRQGPSETQYF.

This clonotype has more than one count but fewer than ten. This sequence joins TRBV7-2 and TRBJ2-5; D is ambiguous. This CDR3 spans 15 amino acids. The V end was cut by 2 bases, the J end by 5 bases, with 15 bases between. Germline CDR1 reads SGHTA; CDR2 reads FQGNSA. In DNA form, the CDR3 reads TGTGCCAGCAGCTTATCACAGACAAGGACGGAGACCCAGTACTTC. It encodes CASSLSQTRTETQYF. The full variable domain, its missing parts supplied by reference TRBV7-2 and TRBJ2-5, is GAGVSQSPSNKVTEKGKDVELRCDPISGHTALYWYRQSLGQGLEFLIYFQGNSAPDKSGLPSDRFSAERTGGSVSTLTIQRTQQEDSAVYLCASSLSQTRTETQYFGPGTRLLVL.

This clonotype has more than one count but fewer than ten. V and J are TRBV5-4 and TRBJ2-3, with 10 bases aligning to TRBD2. Germline CDR1 reads SGHNT; CDR2 reads YYREEE (reference sequence). This CDR3 is 19 amino acids long. V dropped 2 bases and J dropped 2; count of bases not matched to a gene: 14. CDR3 residues: CASSFDVAGGRVDTDTQYF. The DNA of the CDR3 is TGTGCCAGCAGCTTTGACGTAGCGGGGGGCCGTGTGGACACAGATACGCAGTATTTT.